This TCR beta chain comes out of a study of T cells in Graves' hyperthyroidism and ophthalmopathy. General study results and limits: Most clonotypes that expanded in the thyroid above 0.001 also showed up in blood. Ophthalmopathy, as predicted by the model, came a median 6.5 months after the prediction.

RNA transcripts served as the template for amplifying TCR beta CDR3 regions. Using the HTBI primer set, a first-round RT-PCR was run on the TCR CDR3. One entry per CDR3 protein results from TCRdb running MiXCR on the multiplex PCR reads. The table records roughly 500,000 distinct CDR3 sequences, 46% of them present only once. Per germline, CDR1 ENHRY and CDR2 SYGVKD. The CDR3 sequence is 14 residues long. The ends lost 7 bases at V and 2 bases at J; junction bases unmatched: 4. In its sample, this clonotype was seen many times. What it binds is unknown. The study excluded patients with uncontrolled infection, other autoimmune disease, pregnancy or lactation. Every diagnosis used clinical symptoms, serum thyroxine and TRAb, thyroid ultrasound and orbital computed tomography.

This chain uses TRBV10-3 with TRBJ1-2, with 10 bases matching TRBD1. This clonotype originated in an adult woman with Graves' disease, either hyperthyroidism or ophthalmopathy (not recorded which). The sample taken for sequencing was peripheral blood or thyroid tissue (not recorded which). CDR3 in amino acids: CAITDRGQNYGYTF. In DNA form, the CDR3 reads TGTGCCATCACTGACAGGGGGCAGAACTATGGCTACACCTTC.